Listed below are T cell receptor beta chains from one sample, sequenced in a study of shared clonotypes between healthy human individuals. The table came from immunoSEQ multiplex PCR; TCRdb's copy has only in-frame clones and leaves some out. The profile covers 1.5 million to 1.9 million clones, with about 98% appearing a single time and roughly 0.45% taken by the ten largest. Specimen: naive CD4+ T cells sorted from blood. The receptors shown here come from a man under 40 in good health. CDR3s leave out the opening cysteine and the closing phenylalanine or tryptophan.

j_call v_call cdr3_aa
TRBJ2-7 TRBV2 ASSDARGSYEQY
TRBJ1-1 TRBV19 ASRPNAANTEAF
TRBJ2-7 TRBV5-1 ASSLDGTSSYEQY
TRBJ1-1 TRBV18 ASSPGTGSAEAF
TRBJ1-1 TRBV19 ASSPRQGENTEAF
TRBJ1-5 TRBV28 ASSFGYRGGNQPQH
TRBJ2-2 TRBV18 ASSSLAGQGTAGELF
TRBJ1-5 TRBV14 ASSQEMGQGVYSNQPQH
TRBJ2-7 TRBV18 ASSPTGNEQY
TRBJ2-1 TRBV11-2 ASSLGLAVYNEQF
TRBJ2-2 TRBV18 ASSPPRPAPGELF
TRBJ2-3 TRBV18 ASSPLPKSTGADTQY
TRBJ2-5 TRBV7-6 ASSLGRQETQY
TRBJ2-3 TRBV15 ATRRASGRTDTQY
TRBJ2-5 TRBV5-1 ASSPGTGGPETQY
TRBJ2-2 TRBV5-8 ASSFGGPGELF
TRBJ2-6 TRBV5-4 ASSFQGASHGANVLT
TRBJ1-5 TRBV2 ASSFESNQPQH